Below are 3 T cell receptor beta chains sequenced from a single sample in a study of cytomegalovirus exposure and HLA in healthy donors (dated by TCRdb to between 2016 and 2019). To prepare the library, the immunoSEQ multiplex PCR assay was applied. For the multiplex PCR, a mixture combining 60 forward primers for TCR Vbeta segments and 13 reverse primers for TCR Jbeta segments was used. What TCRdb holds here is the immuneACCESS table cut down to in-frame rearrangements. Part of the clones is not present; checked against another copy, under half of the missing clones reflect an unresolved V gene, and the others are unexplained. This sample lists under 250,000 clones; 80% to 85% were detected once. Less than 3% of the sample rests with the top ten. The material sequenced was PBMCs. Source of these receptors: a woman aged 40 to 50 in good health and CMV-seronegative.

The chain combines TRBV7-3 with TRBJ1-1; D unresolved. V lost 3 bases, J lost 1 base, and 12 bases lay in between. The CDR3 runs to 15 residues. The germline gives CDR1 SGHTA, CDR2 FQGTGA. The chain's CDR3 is CASSLNSHSNTEAFF. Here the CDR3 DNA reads TGTGCCAGCAGCTTGAACAGTCATTCGAACACTGAAGCTTTCTTT.

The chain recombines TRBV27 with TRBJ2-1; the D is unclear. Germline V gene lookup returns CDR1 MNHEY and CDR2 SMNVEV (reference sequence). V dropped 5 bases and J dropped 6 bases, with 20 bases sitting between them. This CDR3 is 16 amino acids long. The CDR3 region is CASSDAVGGAGNEQFF. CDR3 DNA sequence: TGTGCCAGCAGTGACGCAGTAGGTGGTGCAGGCAATGAGCAGTTCTTC.

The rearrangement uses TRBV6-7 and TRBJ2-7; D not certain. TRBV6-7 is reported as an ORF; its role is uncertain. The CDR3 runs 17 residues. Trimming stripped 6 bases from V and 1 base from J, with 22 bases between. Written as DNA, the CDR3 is TGTGCCAGCAGCCCCGCATGGGCGTTAGGCCTTTCCTACGAGCAGTACTTC. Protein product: CASSPAWALGLSYEQYF.